This T cell receptor beta chain derives from a study of beta chain features in type 1 diabetes. There are a few counts of this clone. Its antigen is not identified. Sequencing targeted expressed TCRB transcripts, as all isolated RNA had been reverse transcribed. The repertoire was sequenced with immunoSEQ multiplex PCR; TCRdb's copy has only in-frame clones and lacks some. The sample lists about 150,000 clones, more than 9.5% occurring once. This CDR3 is built from 14 residues. Trimming stripped 2 bases from V and 4 bases from J, with 12 bases between. Germline V lookup: CDR1 GTSNPN, CDR2 SVGIG (reference sequence). Study-level points and caveats: High TCR expression in some cells could lead to their over-representation in cDNA sequencing. Shortening that was moderate but significant affected the TCRB CDR3s of Type 1 diabetes patients in all four CD4+ subsets. TCRB repertoires of naive, central memory and Treg cells appeared more similar among patients than among healthy donors.

Sequenced material: central memory CD4+ T cells from blood. The receptor comes from a man between 18 and 35 years old in good health. The chain joins TRBV30 to TRBJ1-3; D remains unclear. CDR3 sequence reads: CAWSLQRMGNTIYF. CDR3 DNA: TGTGCCTGGAGTTTACAGCGTATGGGAAACACCATATATTTT.